The source of this TCR beta chain is a study of PD-L1 blockade in urothelial cancer. On the study more broadly: The median number of T cells present in blood samples was around 150,000.

Sequenced by immunoSEQ multiplex PCR; TCRdb stores in-frame clones only, minus some. The sample consists of 120,000 or so clones, roughly 83% of them appearing once. Time point defined: peripheral blood 6 weeks after treatment start. The sequence derives from a man aged 50-60 years with urothelial cancer. This sample comprised PBMCs, obtained around atezolizumab (anti-PD-L1) treatment.

The CDR3 sequence: CAIRPDTGTSGVGDTQYF. DNA of the CDR3: TGTGCCATCAGACCTGATACCGGGACTAGCGGCGTGGGAGATACGCAGTATTTT. The gene calls are TRBV10-3 and TRBJ2-3; 11 bases match TRBD2. The CDR3 has 18 amino acids. The V and J ends lost 6 bases and 5 bases, in that order; junction bases with no gene match: 16. Germline V gene data show CDR1 as ENHRY and CDR2 as SYGVKD.